This TCR beta chain was found in a study of cytomegalovirus exposure and HLA in healthy donors. Findings of the study overall: Follow-up analysis later connected one missense variant in DCLRE1C with trimming of TCR beta V- and J-genes. The likely origin of a cluster of highly shared sequence variants was a sequencing artifact. A later look showed TCR association rates differing by HLA locus, highest for DRB1 and lowest for HLA-C.

This CDR3 region has 14 residues. Germline values: CDR1 SEHNR, CDR2 FQNEAQ (reference sequence). The V end was cut by 0 bases, the J end by 12 bases, with 14 bases between. In regard to this clone: Antigen: not known.

PCR employed 60 Vbeta and 13 Jbeta primers. Original data processing: It was a later analysis that counted around 85 million unique TCR beta chains, of which approximately 9.9 million were shared. Using immunoSEQ multiplex PCR, the repertoire was profiled, and TCRdb retains in-frame clones only, with some absent. That table furnishes V, J and clone size, whereas the DNA furnished D and trimming. The sample gives 110,000 or so clones, roughly 80% of which show up once; 7.5% to 10% is in the top ten. The sample consisted of PBMCs. The receptor's source is a woman between 40 and 50 years old in good health and CMV-seropositive. V usage is TRBV7-9 and J usage is TRBJ2-2; D is unclear. CDR3 sequence (DNA): TGTGCCAGCAGCTTAGCAACATATATATCCAAGCTGTTTTTT. It yields the protein CASSLATYISKLFF.